This TCR beta chain was profiled in a study of cytomegalovirus exposure and HLA in healthy donors. Across the study: Earlier sequencing of 200 million or so T cells yielded roughly 100 million unique TCR beta sequences. Unique TCRs numbering roughly 85 million, obtained from HLA-typed donors, made up an early data release.

With 60 Vbeta and 13 Jbeta primers, the PCR was carried out. Assay used: immunoSEQ multiplex PCR; TCRdb lists only in-frame clones, some missing. The sample yields about 240,000 clones, about 80% seen once. This CDR3 has 15 amino acids. The V gene's germline CDR1 is WNHNN and CDR2 SYGVQD (reference sequence). The junction had 7 bases not matched to a gene; V was cut back by 4 bases and J by 5 bases. Sequencing was carried out using PBMCs. V usage is TRBV10-1 and J usage is TRBJ2-2, with 7 bases that match TRBD1. This TCR was recovered from a woman in her sixties or seventies in good health and CMV-seropositive. CDR3 amino acids: CASSGQGVGTGELFF. CDR3 bases: TGCGCCAGCAGTGGACAGGGTGTAGGGACCGGGGAGCTGTTTTTT.